This T cell receptor (beta chain) was recorded in a study of long-term antiretroviral therapy in people with HIV. Study background: Samples from the earliest time points predate the 2015 immediate-ART recommendation by about a decade.

This clone was observed a handful of times. Its antigen is unidentified. From germline, CDR1 is SGHRS and CDR2 YFSETQ. Germline trimming cut 4 bases from V and 2 bases from J; bases unmatched to any gene: 0. The CDR3 extends over 13 amino acids. Overall study results and limits: Relative to control repertoires, HIV repertoires exhibited narrower CDR3 length ranges.

Version v3.0 of the immunoSEQ assay ran at survey level. Clones were read by immunoSEQ multiplex PCR, and TCRdb kept only the in-frame ones, dropping some. The sample carries thousands of clones, 84% recorded once. The clonotype originates from a man aged 30 to 45 with HIV. The material sequenced was unsorted PBMCs, taken 0.3 years before starting antiretroviral therapy. This chain connects TRBV5-1 to TRBJ1-2, with 9 bases lining up with TRBD1. The CDR3: CASSTGGNYGYTF. The CDR3 DNA sequence: TGCGCCAGCAGCACAGGGGGCAACTATGGCTACACCTTC.